Below are 7 T cell receptor beta chains sequenced from a single sample in a study of T cells in Graves' hyperthyroidism and ophthalmopathy (dated by TCRdb to between 2018 and 2021). Libraries were built with multiplex PCR. Sequenced using an Illumina HiSeq 2000. The TCR beta CDR3 regions were amplified from the RNA transcripts. The first round of RT-PCR for the TCR CDR3 was performed with the HTBI primer set and the Qiagen OneStep RT-PCR kit. TCRdb reprocessing: public reads trimmed at Q25 with fastp, clones called with MiXCR, in-frame beta chains kept. Rows are unified per CDR3 protein, each entry keeping the most common DNA and genes. Across this sample there are under 450,000 distinct CDR3 sequences, with about 14% seen only once. Of the sample, about 20% is held by the ten largest clones. Sequencing was carried out using blood. The source is a man aged 25 to 40 with Graves' hyperthyroidism that later progressed to Graves' ophthalmopathy.

This clonotype occurred many times. CDR3 in DNA: TGCGCCAGCAGCCAAGGACAGGAGAGCACTGAAGCTTTCTTT. Its protein is CASSQGQESTEAFF. The chain couples TRBV5-1 to TRBJ1-1; 7 nucleotides align to TRBD1. This CDR3 region has 14 residues. Germline CDR1 and CDR2: SGHRS and YFSETQ. The ends lost 4 bases at V and 4 bases at J; junction bases unmatched: 7. Complete variable domain (other parts from reference TRBV5-1 and TRBJ1-1): KAGVTQTPRYLIKTRGQQVTLSCSPISGHRSVSWYQQTPGQGLQFLFEYFSETQRNKGNFPGRFSGRQFSNSRSEMNVSTLELGDSALYLCASSQGQESTEAFFGQGTRLTVV.

The chain couples TRBV10-3 to TRBJ2-3; D gene ambiguous. The CDR3 contains 12 residues. The V gene lost 10 bases and the J gene lost 2 bases, with 10 bases spanning the gap. The germline V gene encodes CDR1 ENHRY and CDR2 SYGVKD. CDR3 region: CASARDTDTQYF. CDR3 nucleotide sequence: TGTGCCAGCGCCAGAGACACAGATACGCAGTATTTT.

The sample holds many counts of this clonotype. The J gene is TRBJ2-7, the V gene TRBV12-3 or TRBV12-4; 11 bases match TRBD2. This CDR3 spans 16 amino acids. V gave up 7 bases and J gave up 7 bases; unmatched junction bases: 15. In nucleotides, the CDR3 is TGTGCCAGCACCCAAGGGGCTAGCGGGGGGCCGTGGGAGCAGTACTTC. It is translated as CASTQGASGGPWEQYF.

The V gene is TRBV24-1, the J gene TRBJ1-5, with D unclear. Germline CDR1 reads KGHDR; CDR2 reads SFDVKD. Trimming took off 3 bases at V and 3 bases at J, with 5 bases between the two ends. This CDR3 comprises 13 residues. The CDR3 here is CATSDLDNQPQHF. For the CDR3, the DNA is TGTGCCACCAGTGATCTGGACAATCAGCCCCAGCATTTT.

This clonotype was seen at least ten times. The chain couples TRBV7-6 to TRBJ2-7, with D possibly being TRBD2 (6 bases). CDR3 size: 15 residues. V lost 1 base to trimming and J lost 1 base, with 11 bases between them. The V gene's germline CDR1 is SGHVS and CDR2 FNYEAQ. The DNA for the CDR3 is TGTGCCAGCAGCTTAGAAGCTAGCGATTCCTACGAGCAGTACTTC. Translated: CASSLEASDSYEQYF.

This clonotype has just a few counts. V usage is TRBV6-1 and J usage is TRBJ2-3, with D maybe TRBD1 (6 bases). The germline V and J ends were trimmed by 6 bases and 2 bases, with 21 bases remaining between them. This CDR3 has 17 amino acids. CDR1 MNHNS and CDR2 SASEGT come from the germline V gene. The CDR3 coding sequence is TGTGCCAGCAGGGAGCAACAGGGATTCGAGCCCACAGATACGCAGTATTTT. Its translation is CASREQQGFEPTDTQYF.

The chain combines TRBV15 with TRBJ2-1, with D unclear. V was trimmed by 1 base and J by 9 bases, leaving 7 bases between them. This CDR3 is built from 12 residues. Germline lookup yields CDR1 LNHNV and CDR2 YYDKDF (reference sequence). CDR3 sequence reads: CATSRANGEQFF. The DNA for the CDR3 is TGTGCCACCAGCAGAGCCAACGGTGAGCAGTTCTTC.